The following is a T cell receptor (beta chain) sequence with its context. The CDR3 spans 13 residues. The germline gives CDR1 SQVTM, CDR2 ANQGSEA. Trimming took 3 bases from V and 4 from J, leaving 12 bases between them. The record originates from a study of CD8 T cells in Susac syndrome. A quantity of roughly 0.5 to 1 ug RNA underwent reverse transcription using random hexamers. TCRdb re-called the immunoSEQ multiplex PCR reads with MiXCR, one entry per CDR3 protein. The sample yields 130,000 or so distinct CDR3 sequences, roughly 94% seen once. The clonotype comes from a human donor with Susac syndrome. Sequenced input: CD8+ T cells from PBMCs. V gene TRBV29-1 combines with J gene TRBJ1-2, with D maybe TRBD1 (5 bases). CDR3 amino acids: CSVDMLDSYGYTF. The CDR3 DNA reads as TGCAGCGTTGATATGTTAGACAGCTATGGCTACACCTTC.